These T cell receptor beta chains were read from a single sample in a study of T cells after yellow fever vaccination. Each CDR3 protein is one row after TCRdb ran MiXCR on the 5' RACE reads. Of some 260,000 distinct CDR3 sequences in the sample, roughly 5% were seen once. Sample: CD4+ T cells sorted from PBMCs, taken on the day of the yellow fever booster vaccination. All receptors come from a man in his late teens or twenties who received the YFV17D yellow fever vaccine. Each CDR3 is given with its conserved first and last residue. D genes are given only for firm matches. Size is omitted from some rows. Given values are once, few, many or a class for expanded clones.

V	J	D	size	DNA	CDR3
TRBV9	TRBJ2-1	TRBD1	many	TGTGCCAGCCGACAGGGGCTCGGGTCCCTCTACAATGAGCAGTTCTTC	CASRQGLGSLYNEQFF
TRBV12-5	TRBJ1-5	TRBD1	few	TGTGCTAGTGGTAGCAGGGGGGGCAATCAGCCCCAGCATTTT	CASGSRGGNQPQHF
TRBV28	TRBJ2-3	TRBD2	many	TGTGCCAGCACCTCCCTGGGGGGGGGGGGATTCACAGATACGCAGTATTTT	CASTSLGGGGFTDTQYF
TRBV6-5	TRBJ1-1	TRBD1	many	TGTGCCAGCAGCAATCTGGGGACAGGGAACACTGAAGCTTTCTTT	CASSNLGTGNTEAFF
TRBV27	TRBJ2-5	.	many	TGTGCCAGCAGTTCGCAGGCTCAAGAGACCCAGTACTTC	CASSSQAQETQYF
TRBV7-9	TRBJ2-7	.	.	TGTGCCAGCAGCCCTAACCAGGGGTCCCACGAGCAGTACTTC	CASSPNQGSHEQYF
TRBV6-1	TRBJ2-7	.	.	TGTGCCAGCAGTGAAAATCCTAGCAGGGAGCAGTACTTC	CASSENPSREQYF
TRBV6-4	TRBJ2-3	TRBD2	.	TGTGCCAGCAGTGAGTCCAGCGGGGGGGGAAGTACGCAGTATTTT	CASSESSGGGSTQYF
TRBV7-8	TRBJ2-3	TRBD2	.	TGTGCCAGCAGCCCCCCGGGACTACCGGCGGGCGCAGATACGCAGTATTTT	CASSPPGLPAGADTQYF
TRBV6-6	TRBJ1-4	TRBD1	many	TGTGCCAGCAGTTCCCCGGGACAGGGTGATGAAAAACTGTTTTTT	CASSSPGQGDEKLFF
TRBV12-3/TRBV12-4	TRBJ1-1	.	.	TGTGCCAGCAGTCCCCCACCAGGGCGAACTGTAGCTTTCTTT	CASSPPPGRTVAFF
TRBV18	TRBJ2-5	TRBD1	few	TGTGCCAGCTCACCGGGGACAGGGGTCATACATCAAGAGACCCAGTACTTC	CASSPGTGVIHQETQYF
TRBV5-1	TRBJ2-7	TRBD2	.	TGCGCCAGCAGCTTAGGGACTAGCGGGGACTACGAGCAGTACTTC	CASSLGTSGDYEQYF
TRBV4-1	TRBJ2-2	TRBD2	few	TGCGCCAGCAGCCCCCGTTGGGGCGGGGGGGCAGAGTCCGGGGAGCTGTTTTTT	CASSPRWGGGAESGELFF
TRBV9	TRBJ2-1	TRBD1	few	TGTGCCAGCAGCGAAACCGGGACAGCCTACAATGAGCAGTTCTTC	CASSETGTAYNEQFF
TRBV6-5	TRBJ1-2	.	few	TGTGCCAGCAGTACACAGGGAAATTATGGCTACACCTTC	CASSTQGNYGYTF
TRBV24-1	TRBJ2-1	.	many	TGTGCCACCAGTGGTCCCACGGGGGGCCCTCGGGGGAATGAGCAGTTCTTC	CATSGPTGGPRGNEQFF
TRBV4-3	TRBJ2-5	.	many	TGCGCCAGCAGCCAAGGGGCTCATTATGGGGAACAAGAGACCCAGTACTTC	CASSQGAHYGEQETQYF
TRBV20-1	TRBJ2-5	TRBD2	.	TGCAGTGCGGGGAGCGGGGGGGAAGCGACCCAGTACTTC	CSAGSGGEATQYF
TRBV29-1	TRBJ2-3	.	.	TGCAGCGTCCCCCTGTGGGGCACAGATACGCAGTATTTT	CSVPLWGTDTQYF
TRBV20-1	TRBJ1-4	.	few	TGCAGTGCTCCCAGGGGAGGGACTAATGAAAAACTGTTTTTT	CSAPRGGTNEKLFF
TRBV12-3/TRBV12-4	TRBJ2-1	.	.	TGTGCCAGCAGTTCAGCCCTGGGGGGTTCCTACAATGAGCAGTTCTTC	CASSSALGGSYNEQFF
TRBV6-2/TRBV6-3	TRBJ2-3	.	.	TGTGCCAGCAGTTACTTGGCTACCAGCACAGATACGCAGTATTTT	CASSYLATSTDTQYF
TRBV14	TRBJ1-4	.	.	TGTGCCAGCAGCCAACAATTCCACAGGGTTGAGGAAAAACTGTTTTTT	CASSQQFHRVEEKLFF
TRBV20-1	TRBJ2-5	.	few	TGCAGTGCGCCTGGGGCAGCCCGGGAGACCCAGTACTTC	CSAPGAARETQYF
TRBV4-1	TRBJ1-6	.	.	TGCGCCAGCAGCCAAGGGGCGGCGAGGGCCCTTGGTTCACCCCTCCACTTT	CASSQGAARALGSPLHF
TRBV20-1	TRBJ1-3	TRBD1	.	TGCAGTGCCCCACAGGGGGCTGGAAACACCATATATTTT	CSAPQGAGNTIYF
TRBV20-1	TRBJ1-5	.	few	TGCAGTGCGATGATGCAGGGAGGAGGTCAGCCCCAGCATTTT	CSAMMQGGGQPQHF
TRBV5-5	TRBJ2-1	.	few	TGTGCCAGCAGCTCCTTGAGAGCTGGGGACAATGAGCAGTTCTTC	CASSSLRAGDNEQFF